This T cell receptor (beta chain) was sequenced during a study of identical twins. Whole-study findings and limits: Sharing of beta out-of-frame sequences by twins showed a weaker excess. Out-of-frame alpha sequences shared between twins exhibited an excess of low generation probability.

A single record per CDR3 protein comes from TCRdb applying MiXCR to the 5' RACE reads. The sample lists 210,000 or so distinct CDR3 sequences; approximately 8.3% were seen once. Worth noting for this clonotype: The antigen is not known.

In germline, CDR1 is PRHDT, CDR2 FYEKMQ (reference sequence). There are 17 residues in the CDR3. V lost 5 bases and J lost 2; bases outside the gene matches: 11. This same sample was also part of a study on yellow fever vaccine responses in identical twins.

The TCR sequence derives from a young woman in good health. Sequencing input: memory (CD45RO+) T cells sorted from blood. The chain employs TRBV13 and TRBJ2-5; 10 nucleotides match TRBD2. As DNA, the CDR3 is TGTGCCAGCAGCGGACTTGAACTAGCGGGGATACAAGAGACCCAGTACTTC. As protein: CASSGLELAGIQETQYF.